A single sample gave rise to the 18 T cell receptor beta chains below, sequenced in a study of shared clonotypes between healthy human individuals. TCRdb's table, derived via immunoSEQ multiplex PCR, lists solely in-frame clones and lacks some. Of under 1,100,000 clones detected, under 80% appear once; the ten largest clones hold over 1.3%. Specimen: memory CD4+ T cells sorted from blood. Subset here: CD45RA-negative fraction. The receptors here all came from a man younger than 30 in good health.

This clone has only one observation. This chain links TRBV11-2 with TRBJ2-2, with D perhaps TRBD1 (6 bases). Trimming pared 4 bases from V and 1 base from J, leaving 10 bases between. Germline lookup yields CDR1 SGHAT and CDR2 FQNNGV. This CDR3 region has 15 residues. In nucleotides, the CDR3 is TGTGCCAGCAGCTCGACAGGTTTGAACACCGGGGAGCTGTTTTTT. Translating it yields CASSSTGLNTGELFF.

This clone has only a few counts. The chain is built from TRBV5-1 and TRBJ2-3; the D gene is possibly TRBD2 (6 bases). CDR1 SGHRS and CDR2 YFSETQ come from the germline V gene. This CDR3 comprises 14 residues. The ends were cut back, 0 bases at V and 7 bases at J, with 12 bases in the middle. In nucleotides, the CDR3 is TGCGCCAGCAGCTTGGGGGACCTAGCGAATACGCAGTATTTT. The encoded protein is CASSLGDLANTQYF.

The V and J genes are TRBV13 and TRBJ2-1; the D is unclear. V was clipped by 5 bases and J by 5 bases, with 10 bases between them. The CDR3 loop spans 13 amino acids. Germline V gene data show CDR1 as PRHDT and CDR2 as FYEKMQ (reference sequence). In nucleotides, the CDR3 is TGTGCCAGCAGCCCCCACAGAAACAATGAGCAGTTCTTC. The encoded protein is CASSPHRNNEQFF.

This rearrangement joins TRBV30 to TRBJ1-1, with no clear D. Trimming removed 3 bases at V and 0 bases at J, with 8 bases between. Germline values: CDR1 GTSNPN, CDR2 SVGIG (reference sequence). This CDR3 contains 13 residues. CDR3 nucleotides: TGTGCCTGGAGCATAGGCATGAACACTGAAGCTTTCTTT. Protein product: CAWSIGMNTEAFF.

This sequence joins TRBV2 and TRBJ1-2; D is unresolved. The V gene lost 6 bases and the J gene lost 8 bases, with 19 bases spanning the gap. CDR3 length: 14 amino acids. Germline lookup yields CDR1 SNHLY and CDR2 FYNNEI. Here the CDR3 reads CASRGETTEKGYTF. For the CDR3, the DNA is TGTGCCAGCAGGGGAGAGACAACCGAGAAAGGCTACACCTTC.

CDR3 sequence (DNA): TGTGCCAGCAGCCGTGGACAGGGTGGTATTCAGTACTTC. It yields the protein CASSRGQGGIQYF. V usage is TRBV14 and J usage is TRBJ2-4, with TRBD1 matching over 8 bases. There are 13 residues in the CDR3. J lost 10 bases, V lost 4 bases, and 6 bases had no gene match. In germline, CDR1 is SGHDN, CDR2 FVKESK.

This chain connects TRBV7-9 to TRBJ1-2; D gene ambiguous. V was trimmed by 4 bases and J by 0 bases, leaving 18 bases between them. The germline gives CDR1 SEHNR, CDR2 FQNEAQ (reference sequence). The CDR3 is 17 residues long. The CDR3 DNA reads TGTGCCAGCAGCTCCCCTACCCGGTCGTTAGCTAACTATGGCTACACCTTC. It is translated as CASSSPTRSLANYGYTF.

The chain has TRBV10-3 and TRBJ1-1; D gene ambiguous. Germline CDR1 and CDR2: ENHRY and SYGVKD. Trimming took off 2 bases at V and 2 bases at J, with 6 bases between the two ends. The CDR3 length is 13 residues. CDR3 residues: CAISEIKNTEAFF. CDR3 sequence (DNA): TGTGCCATCAGTGAGATTAAAAACACTGAAGCTTTCTTT.

The chain joins TRBV27 to TRBJ2-7; 10 bases agree with TRBD2. Germline V lookup: CDR1 MNHEY, CDR2 SMNVEV (reference sequence). The CDR3 totals 15 residues. V lost 7 bases and J lost 1; bases outside the gene matches: 7. This CDR3 reads CASTPSGSFSYEQYF. The CDR3 nucleotides are TGTGCCAGCACTCCTAGCGGGAGTTTTTCCTACGAGCAGTACTTC.

The chain joins TRBV25-1 to TRBJ1-2; TRBD1 might be the D (6 bases). CDR3 size: 13 residues. Germline V gene sequence: CDR1 MGHDK, CDR2 SYGVNS. V gave up 2 bases and J gave up 7 bases, with 11 bases separating them. The DNA of the CDR3 is TGTGCCAGCAGTGAAGGGGGCCTGGGTGGCTACACCTTC. It is translated as CASSEGGLGGYTF.

This chain joins TRBV7-2 and TRBJ2-5, with 7 bases identical to TRBD1. This CDR3 comprises 15 residues. Per germline, CDR1 SGHTA and CDR2 FQGNSA. V shed 3 bases and J 3 bases; nucleotides not matched to a gene: 7. CDR3 loop: CASSLGDRDKETQYF. CDR3 bases: TGTGCCAGCAGCTTGGGAGACAGGGATAAAGAGACCCAGTACTTC.

In the case of this clone: At the DNA level, this CDR3 is encoded by other sequences in the same sample as well. The V gene is TRBV10-3, the J gene TRBJ2-7; TRBD1 is a possible D gene (5 bases). Looked up from germline, CDR1 is ENHRY and CDR2 is SYGVKD. V was cut by 6 bases and J by 5 bases, with 11 bases left in between. The CDR3 totals 12 residues. The CDR3 sequence is CAISGTGNEQYF. CDR3 DNA: TGTGCCATCAGCGGAACAGGAAACGAGCAGTACTTC.

The rearrangement joins TRBV29-1 to TRBJ2-1, with TRBD1 identical over 8 bases. CDR1 SQVTM and CDR2 ANQGSEA come from the germline V gene. The V and J ends lost 6 bases and 6 bases, in that order; junction bases with no gene match: 4. CDR3 size: 12 residues. The CDR3: CSVGQGGNEQFF. The DNA for the CDR3 is TGCAGCGTAGGACAGGGCGGCAATGAGCAGTTCTTC.

The chain carries TRBV10-2 and TRBJ2-1; perhaps D is TRBD1 or TRBD2 (5 bases each). The CDR3 consists of 12 residues. The V gene's germline CDR1 is WSHSY and CDR2 SAAADI. V lost 5 bases to trimming and J lost 6 bases, with 8 bases between them. The CDR3 sequence: CASSIGGNEQFF. The CDR3 region has the DNA TGCGCCAGCAGTATTGGGGGCAATGAGCAGTTCTTC.

The count of this clone is one. At the DNA level, this CDR3 is encoded by other sequences in the same sample as well. J is TRBJ1-3 and V is TRBV18; 9 bases map to TRBD1. With 3 bases clipped from V and 2 bases from J, the junction kept 2 bases outside the gene matches. The CDR3 spans 15 residues. Germline loops: CDR1 KGHSH, CDR2 LQKENI. CDR3 region: CASSPGQGPGNTIYF. Written as DNA, the CDR3 is TGTGCCAGCTCACCGGGACAGGGTCCTGGAAACACCATATATTTT.

The chain is built from TRBV9 and TRBJ1-2; D not certain. Trimming stripped 6 bases from V and 2 bases from J, with 8 bases between. The CDR3 is 12 amino acids. Germline loops: CDR1 SGDLS, CDR2 YYNGEE. As DNA, the CDR3 is TGTGCCAGCACTGGGAACAACTATGGCTACACCTTC. This translates into CASTGNNYGYTF.

The V and J genes are TRBV5-1 and TRBJ2-7, with TRBD2 matching over 15 bases. The CDR3 has 18 amino acids. Looked up from germline, CDR1 is SGHRS and CDR2 is YFSETQ. V was pared by 3 bases and J by 0 bases, with 7 bases of the junction left unmatched. The CDR3 sequence is CASSSRTSGGVSSYEQYF. For the CDR3, the DNA is TGCGCCAGCAGCTCCAGGACTAGCGGGGGGGTAAGCTCCTACGAGCAGTACTTC.

The chain has TRBV9 and TRBJ2-5; D not certain. V was pared by 3 bases and J by 3 bases, with 15 bases between. The CDR3 length is 15 residues. Germline CDR1 is SGDLS and CDR2 is YYNGEE. CDR3 residues: CASSAPARAKETQYF. CDR3 DNA: TGTGCCAGCAGCGCTCCTGCCCGGGCCAAAGAGACCCAGTACTTC.